This T cell receptor beta chain stems from a study of blood T cells in healthy people across ages. Overall study findings and caveats: Donor CMV status, an unknown factor, possibly confounded changes in expanded clonotypes.

With regard to this clonotype: What it recognizes is unknown. Possible read error: a much larger clone is one base away.

Germline CDR1 reads SGHDT; CDR2 reads YYEEEE. This CDR3 is 13 amino acids long. Then a second PCR, running roughly 7 to 11 cycles, was carried out with a sample-barcoded 5' primer and a J-beta primer mix. A 12-random-nucleotide template-switch adaptor tagged each cDNA molecule. TCRdb processed the 5' RACE reads anew with MiXCR; each CDR3 protein has one entry. This table has 630,000 or so distinct CDR3 sequences, less than 35% appearing once. The study recruited healthy Caucasian donors from Russia who were aged about 6 to 90. Per sample, no less than 5.5 micrograms of total RNA were extracted. This chain uses TRBV5-6 with TRBJ2-5, with D possibly being TRBD2 (5 bases). The J call may be mistaken, given a closer DNA end match to TRBJ2-7. Material: blood. The sequence derives from an elderly woman in good health. The CDR3 reads CASSLAELPEQYF. As DNA, the CDR3 is TGTGCCAGCAGCCTAGCCGAGCTACCCGAGCAGTACTTC.